Described below is a single TCR beta chain sequence and its context. The data were taken from a study of blood T cell repertoires in COVID-19. Study at large: Acute-phase and convalescent COVID-19 samples originated in the United States, Italy and Spain.

Methods used by the authors: Nucleated cell number was recorded as an estimate derived from reference gene primer amplification. Sequencing was performed with immunoSEQ multiplex PCR; in TCRdb, only in-frame clones are kept and a portion is missing. Clone size and V and J calls were adopted from that table, with D and trimming inferred from the DNA. In the table there are approximately 110,000 clones, less than 85% of which are singletons. The germline CDR1 and CDR2 sequences are LGHNT and FRNRAP. Between the trimmed V and J ends, which lost 3 bases and 10 bases, there was a span of 16 bases. The CDR3 runs to 14 residues.

The source is a man aged 65 to 85 with active or convalescent COVID-19. This chain joins TRBV12-5 and TRBJ2-1; D may be TRBD1 (6 bases). The material sequenced was peripheral blood. CDR3 amino acids: CASGFGRGLHEQFF. In DNA form, the CDR3 reads TGTGCTAGTGGTTTTGGCAGGGGCTTACACGAGCAGTTCTTC.